Reported below is one TCR beta chain. Trimming cost V 1 base and J 0 bases, with 4 bases left between them. Germline V gene data show CDR1 as GTSNPN and CDR2 as SVGIG (reference sequence). This CDR3 spans 14 amino acids. The study ran its PCR with 60 Vbeta and 13 Jbeta primers. Data came from immunoSEQ multiplex PCR; TCRdb stores just in-frame clones and leaves some out. The repertoire includes 81,000 or so clones, about four fifths of them detected once, and more than 3.5% sits in the top ten. This sample is drawn from a study of cytomegalovirus exposure and HLA in healthy donors. The genes are TRBV30 and TRBJ2-6; no clear D. Sequenced material: PBMCs. The sequence was collected from a man in his sixties in good health and CMV-seronegative. The CDR3 nucleotides read TGTGCCTGGAGTGCTTACTCTGGGGCCAACGTCCTGACTTTC. Amino acids: CAWSAYSGANVLTF.